This T cell receptor (beta chain) was sequenced in a study of T cell clones after liver transplantation. Turning to the study itself: A pre-transplant mixed lymphocyte reaction with TCRbeta sequencing defined graft-donor-reactive clones followed in post-transplant blood.

TCRdb keeps only in-frame clones here, not all; method: immunoSEQ multiplex PCR. The data contain 70,000 to 80,000 clones, 90% of them singletons. The length of the CDR3 is 15 residues. With 0 bases removed from V and 3 bases from J, the gap between germline ends came to 13 bases. Germline-derived CDR1 and CDR2 are SGDLS and YYNGEE. The TCR sequence derives from a human donor who received a liver transplant. The V and J genes are TRBV9 and TRBJ2-7; D remains unclear. Source: CD4+ T cells from blood, taken before liver transplant. CDR3 residues: CASSVEPARNYEQYF. In DNA form, the CDR3 reads TGTGCCAGCAGCGTAGAACCGGCTCGGAACTACGAGCAGTACTTC.